The present entry profiles one T cell receptor beta chain with its context. Its target is not known. This specimen comes from a study of radiotherapy plus CTLA-4 blockade in lung cancer. Study findings and constraints: Alongside interferon-beta, early blood T cell clone dynamics were reportedly the best predictor of response. Following radiotherapy plus ipilimumab, tumor-derived TCR clones expanded in the blood.

Participants had chemo-refractory metastatic non-small-cell lung cancer and were treated with focal radiation plus ipilimumab CTLA-4 blockade. Using immunoSEQ multiplex PCR, the repertoire was profiled, and TCRdb retains in-frame clones only, with some absent. The sample lists tens of thousands of clones, roughly 77% occurring once. The V and J ends lost 6 bases and 6 bases, in that order; junction bases with no gene match: 7. The CDR3 covers 14 residues. The germline V gene encodes CDR1 SGHAT and CDR2 FQNNGV. Sequenced material: peripheral blood, taken from a patient treated with radiotherapy plus ipilimumab. The V and J genes are TRBV11-2 and TRBJ2-2, with 7 bases that match TRBD1. This TCR came from a human donor with non-small cell lung cancer whose response to radiotherapy plus ipilimumab could not be evaluated. The CDR3 protein is CASSWDRPAGELFF. The CDR3 coding sequence is TGTGCCAGCAGTTGGGACAGACCCGCCGGGGAGCTGTTTTTT.